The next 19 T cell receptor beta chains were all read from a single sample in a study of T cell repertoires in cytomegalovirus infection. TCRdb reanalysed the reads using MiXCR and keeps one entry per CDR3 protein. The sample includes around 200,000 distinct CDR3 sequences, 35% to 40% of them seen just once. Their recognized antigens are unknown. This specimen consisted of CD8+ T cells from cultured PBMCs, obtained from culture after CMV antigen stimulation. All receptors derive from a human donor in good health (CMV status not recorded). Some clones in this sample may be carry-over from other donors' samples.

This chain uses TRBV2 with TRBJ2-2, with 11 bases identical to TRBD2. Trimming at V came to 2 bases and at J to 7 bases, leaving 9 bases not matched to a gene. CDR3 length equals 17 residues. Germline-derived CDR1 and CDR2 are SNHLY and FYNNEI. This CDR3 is CASSELSGRAFSGELFF. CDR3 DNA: TGTGCCAGCAGTGAACTTAGCGGGAGGGCCTTTAGCGGGGAGCTGTTTTTT.

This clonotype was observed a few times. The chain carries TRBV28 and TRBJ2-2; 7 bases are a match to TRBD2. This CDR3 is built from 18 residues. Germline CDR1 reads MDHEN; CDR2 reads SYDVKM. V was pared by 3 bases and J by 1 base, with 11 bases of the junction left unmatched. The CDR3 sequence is CASSFMLRTGGNTGELFF. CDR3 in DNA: TGTGCCAGCAGTTTTATGCTACGAACGGGGGGGAACACCGGGGAGCTGTTTTTT.

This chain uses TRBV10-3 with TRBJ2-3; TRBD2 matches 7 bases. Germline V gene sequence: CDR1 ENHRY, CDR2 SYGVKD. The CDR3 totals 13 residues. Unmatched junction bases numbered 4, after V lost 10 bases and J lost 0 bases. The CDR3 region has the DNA TGTGCCACGCGGGGGTCTAGCACAGATACGCAGTATTTT. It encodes CATRGSSTDTQYF.

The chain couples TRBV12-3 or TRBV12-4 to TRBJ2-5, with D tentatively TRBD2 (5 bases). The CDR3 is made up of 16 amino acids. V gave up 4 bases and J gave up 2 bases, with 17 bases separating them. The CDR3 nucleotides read TGTGCCAGCAGTTGGAGTGCGGGCCCGTCTCAAGAGACCCAGTACTTC. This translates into CASSWSAGPSQETQYF.

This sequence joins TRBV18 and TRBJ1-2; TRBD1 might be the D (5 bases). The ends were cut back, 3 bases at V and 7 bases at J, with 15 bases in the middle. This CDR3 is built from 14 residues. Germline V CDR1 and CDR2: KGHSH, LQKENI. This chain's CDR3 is CASSPVGTQGGYTF. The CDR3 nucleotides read TGTGCCAGCTCACCGGTAGGGACGCAGGGTGGCTACACCTTC.

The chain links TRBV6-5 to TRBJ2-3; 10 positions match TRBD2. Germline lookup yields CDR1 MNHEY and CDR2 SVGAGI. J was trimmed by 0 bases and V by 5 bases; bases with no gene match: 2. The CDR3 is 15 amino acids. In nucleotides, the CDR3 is TGTGCCAGCAGTAAACTAGCGGGAAGCACAGATACGCAGTATTTT. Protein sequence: CASSKLAGSTDTQYF.

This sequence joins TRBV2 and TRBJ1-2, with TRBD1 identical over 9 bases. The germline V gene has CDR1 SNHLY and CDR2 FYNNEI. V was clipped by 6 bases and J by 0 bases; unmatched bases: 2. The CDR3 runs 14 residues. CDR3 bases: TGTGCCAGCAGGGGGACAGGGTCTAACTATGGCTACACCTTC. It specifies CASRGTGSNYGYTF.

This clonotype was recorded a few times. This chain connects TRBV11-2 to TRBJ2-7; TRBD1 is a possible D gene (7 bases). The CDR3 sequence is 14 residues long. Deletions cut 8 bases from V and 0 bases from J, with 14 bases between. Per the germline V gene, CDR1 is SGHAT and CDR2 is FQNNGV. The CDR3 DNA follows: TGTGCCAGCGATAGACAGGGACTCTCCTACGAGCAGTACTTC. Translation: CASDRQGLSYEQYF.

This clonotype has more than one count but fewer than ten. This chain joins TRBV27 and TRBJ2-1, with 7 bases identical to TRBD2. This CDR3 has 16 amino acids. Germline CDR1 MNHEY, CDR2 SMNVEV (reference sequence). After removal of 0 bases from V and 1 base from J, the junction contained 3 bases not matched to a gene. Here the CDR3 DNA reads TGTGCCAGCAGTTTATCGGGGGGGGTGTCCTACAATGAGCAGTTCTTC. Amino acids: CASSLSGGVSYNEQFF.

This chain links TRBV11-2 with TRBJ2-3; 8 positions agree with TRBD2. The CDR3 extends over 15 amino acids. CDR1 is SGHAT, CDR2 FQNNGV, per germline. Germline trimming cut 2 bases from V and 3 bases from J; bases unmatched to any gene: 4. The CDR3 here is CASSLRSGGTDTQYF. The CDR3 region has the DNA TGTGCCAGCAGCTTAAGAAGCGGGGGAACAGATACGCAGTATTTT.

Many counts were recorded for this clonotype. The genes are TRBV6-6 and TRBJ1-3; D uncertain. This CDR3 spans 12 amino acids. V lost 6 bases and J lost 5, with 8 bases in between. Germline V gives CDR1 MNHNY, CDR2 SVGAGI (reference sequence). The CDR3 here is CASSRPRNTIYF. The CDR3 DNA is TGTGCCAGCAGCCGCCCTCGAAACACCATATATTTT.

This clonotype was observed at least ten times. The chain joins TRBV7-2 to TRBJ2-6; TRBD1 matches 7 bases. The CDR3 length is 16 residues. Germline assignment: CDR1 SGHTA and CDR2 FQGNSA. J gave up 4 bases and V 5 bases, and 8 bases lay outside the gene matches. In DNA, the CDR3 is TGTGCCAGCAGCATCACACAGGGGTCCGGGGCCAACGTCCTGACTTTC. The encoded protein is CASSITQGSGANVLTF.

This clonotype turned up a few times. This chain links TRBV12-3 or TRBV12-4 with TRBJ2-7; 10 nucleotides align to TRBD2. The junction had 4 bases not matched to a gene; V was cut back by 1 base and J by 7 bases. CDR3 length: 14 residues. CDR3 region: CASSLGLAGDEQYF. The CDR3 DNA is TGTGCCAGCAGTTTAGGGCTAGCGGGAGATGAGCAGTACTTC.

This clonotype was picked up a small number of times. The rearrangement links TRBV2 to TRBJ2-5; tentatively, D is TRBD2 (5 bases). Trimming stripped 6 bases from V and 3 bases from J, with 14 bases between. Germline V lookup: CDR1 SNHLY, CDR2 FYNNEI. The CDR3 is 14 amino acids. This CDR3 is CASREGGEEETQYF. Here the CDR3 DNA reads TGTGCCAGCAGAGAGGGTGGAGAGGAAGAGACCCAGTACTTC.

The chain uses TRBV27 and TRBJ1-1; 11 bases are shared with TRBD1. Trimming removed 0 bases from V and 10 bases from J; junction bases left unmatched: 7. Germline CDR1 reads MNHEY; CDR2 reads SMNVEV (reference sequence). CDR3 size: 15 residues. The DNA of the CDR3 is TGTGCCAGCAGTTTATCCCGGGACAGGGGGTTAACAGCTTTCTTT. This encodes CASSLSRDRGLTAFF.

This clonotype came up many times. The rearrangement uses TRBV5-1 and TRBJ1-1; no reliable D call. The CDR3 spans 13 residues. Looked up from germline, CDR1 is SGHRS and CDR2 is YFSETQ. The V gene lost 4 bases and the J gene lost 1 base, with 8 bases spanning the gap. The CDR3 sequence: CASSEGANTEAFF. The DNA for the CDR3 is TGCGCCAGCAGCGAGGGAGCGAACACTGAAGCTTTCTTT. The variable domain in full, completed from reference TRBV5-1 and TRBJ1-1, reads KAGVTQTPRYLIKTRGQQVTLSCSPISGHRSVSWYQQTPGQGLQFLFEYFSETQRNKGNFPGRFSGRQFSNSRSEMNVSTLELGDSALYLCASSEGANTEAFFGQGTRLTVV.

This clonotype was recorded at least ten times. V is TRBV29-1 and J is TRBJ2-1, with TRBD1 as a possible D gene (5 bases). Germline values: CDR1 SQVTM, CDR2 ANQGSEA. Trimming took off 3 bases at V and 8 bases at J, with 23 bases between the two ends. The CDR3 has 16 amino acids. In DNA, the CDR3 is TGCAGCGTTGACCCCTTAGGGCCAGGGCCGACCCATGAGCAGTTCTTC. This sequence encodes CSVDPLGPGPTHEQFF.

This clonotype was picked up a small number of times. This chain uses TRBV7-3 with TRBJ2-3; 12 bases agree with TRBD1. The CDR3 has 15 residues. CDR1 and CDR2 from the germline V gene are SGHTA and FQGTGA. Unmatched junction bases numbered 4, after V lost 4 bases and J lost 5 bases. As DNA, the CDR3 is TGTGCCAGCAGCTCGGGACAGGGGGCGAGAGATACGCAGTATTTT. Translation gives CASSSGQGARDTQYF.

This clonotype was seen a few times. DNA of the CDR3: TGTGCCAGCAGCAAGGTCGAAGAGCCCTACGAGCAGTACTTC. Protein sequence: CASSKVEEPYEQYF. This sequence joins TRBV11-2 and TRBJ2-7; D uncertain. CDR3 length equals 14 residues. Trimming pared 5 bases from V and 2 bases from J, leaving 13 bases between. Per the germline V gene, CDR1 is SGHAT and CDR2 is FQNNGV.